Shown below are 19 T cell receptor beta chains from a single sample sequenced in a study of identical twins. TCRdb reprocessed the 5' RACE reads via MiXCR and lists one record per CDR3 protein. The data show roughly 690,000 distinct CDR3 sequences, around 6% seen once. Sequences were obtained from naive T cells sorted from blood. Receptors originate from a man in his late teens or twenties in good health.

This clonotype has only a few counts. The rearrangement uses TRBV2 and TRBJ2-1; D uncertain. Between the trimmed V and J ends, which lost 2 bases and 12 bases, there was a span of 14 bases. The CDR3 consists of 13 residues. CDR1 SNHLY and CDR2 FYNNEI come from the germline V gene. Written as DNA, the CDR3 is TGTGCCAGCAGTGAAACCGGAAAAGTCGCGCAGTTCTTC. It translates to CASSETGKVAQFF.

This clonotype was recorded many times. The chain carries TRBV5-1 and TRBJ2-2; 8 bases line up with TRBD1. V trimming: 0 bases; J trimming: 4 bases; junction bases outside the gene matches: 2. The CDR3 runs 15 residues. The germline V gene encodes CDR1 SGHRS and CDR2 YFSETQ. The CDR3 region has the DNA TGCGCCAGCAGCTTGGATACAGGGGGCACCGGGGAGCTGTTTTTT. Translated: CASSLDTGGTGELFF.

CDR3 DNA: TGTGCCATCACCCGGGGAGGCGGTGATACGCAGTATTTT. It yields the protein CAITRGGGDTQYF. The V and J genes are TRBV10-3 and TRBJ2-3, with D possibly matching TRBD2 (6 bases). Trimming shortened V by 7 bases and J by 6 bases, and 14 bases separated the two germline ends. Germline CDR1 and CDR2: ENHRY and SYGVKD. There are 13 residues in the CDR3.

This clonotype was found many times. The chain has TRBV29-1 and TRBJ2-1; D remains unclear. V gave up 3 bases and J gave up 2 bases, with 5 bases separating them. The CDR3 length is 12 residues. CDR1 SQVTM and CDR2 ANQGSEA come from the germline V gene. The CDR3 loop reads CSVDQPYNEQFF. CDR3 coding DNA: TGCAGCGTTGACCAGCCCTACAATGAGCAGTTCTTC.

This clonotype has a count of ten or more. This chain uses TRBV20-1 with TRBJ2-1, with 7 bases aligning to TRBD2. The CDR3 is 15 residues long. The germline CDR1 and CDR2 sequences are DFQATT and SNEGSKA (reference sequence). V shed 0 bases and J 6 bases; nucleotides not matched to a gene: 8. The CDR3 region has the DNA TGCAGTGCTAGAGATATCAAGATAGCGGGCAATGAGCAGTTCTTC. This gives the protein CSARDIKIAGNEQFF.

This clonotype was seen many times. The chain joins TRBV20-1 to TRBJ2-1, with D possibly matching TRBD2 (5 bases). In germline, CDR1 is DFQATT, CDR2 SNEGSKA (reference sequence). CDR3 length: 12 residues. The V end was cut by 6 bases, the J end by 9 bases, with 15 bases between. CDR3 region: CSAGVSVFEQFF. In DNA form, the CDR3 reads TGCAGTGCGGGAGTCTCGGTGTTTGAGCAGTTCTTC.

This clonotype was recorded at least ten times. This chain connects TRBV10-3 to TRBJ2-1, with 8 bases lining up with TRBD2. The CDR3 is made up of 15 amino acids. V shed 9 bases and J 9 bases; nucleotides not matched to a gene: 16. CDR1 and CDR2 from the germline V gene are ENHRY and SYGVKD. In DNA form, the CDR3 reads TGTGCCATAGATTATTCGGGACTAGGGATAAGTGAGCAGTTCTTC. Its translation is CAIDYSGLGISEQFF.

This clonotype was seen repeatedly, ten times or more. The J gene is TRBJ2-1, the V gene TRBV20-1; a weak D match, TRBD2 (7 bases). Per the germline V gene, CDR1 is DFQATT and CDR2 is SNEGSKA (reference sequence). V was pared by 6 bases and J by 3 bases, with 21 bases between. CDR3 size: 16 residues. The CDR3, as DNA: TGCAGTGCAAGGACCCTAGGCGGGGGCCGCTACAATGAGCAGTTCTTC. Translated, it gives CSARTLGGGRYNEQFF.

This clonotype was found a few times. This rearrangement joins TRBV2 to TRBJ1-4, with a weak D call TRBD1 (5 bases). V lost 6 bases and J lost 3, with 8 bases in between. CDR3 length: 13 amino acids. Germline CDR1 reads SNHLY; CDR2 reads FYNNEI. The CDR3 region is CASSREANEKLFF. CDR3 coding DNA: TGTGCCAGCAGCAGGGAAGCTAATGAAAAACTGTTTTTT.

This clonotype was recorded a few times. The chain couples TRBV29-1 to TRBJ2-1; D remains ambiguous. The CDR3 is 12 residues long. Trimming left V 0 bases short and J 10 bases short, with 10 bases between. Germline V gene lookup returns CDR1 SQVTM and CDR2 ANQGSEA. The CDR3 loop is CSVEDRPEEQFF. The CDR3 region has the DNA TGCAGCGTTGAAGATCGGCCAGAGGAGCAGTTCTTC.

This clonotype occurred many times. V and J are TRBV10-3 and TRBJ2-2; a weak D match, TRBD1 (6 bases). This CDR3 spans 18 amino acids. Germline-derived CDR1 and CDR2 are ENHRY and SYGVKD. V was cut by 2 bases and J by 5 bases, with 21 bases left in between. The CDR3: CAISEDLGKTGGTGELFF. The CDR3 DNA reads as TGTGCCATCAGTGAGGACCTCGGGAAGACAGGAGGAACCGGGGAGCTGTTTTTT.

This clonotype came up a few times. This chain links TRBV11-2 with TRBJ2-1, with D tentatively TRBD1 or TRBD2 (5 bases each). Looked up from germline, CDR1 is SGHAT and CDR2 is FQNNGV. CDR3 length equals 14 residues. Deletions cut 5 bases from V and 6 bases from J, with 14 bases between. The chain's CDR3 is CASSHVRGSNEQFF. As DNA, the CDR3 is TGTGCCAGCAGCCATGTGAGGGGTTCCAATGAGCAGTTCTTC.

The gene calls are TRBV10-1 and TRBJ1-5, with a weak D call TRBD1 (6 bases). V was clipped by 5 bases and J by 6 bases, with 8 bases between them. Germline-derived CDR1 and CDR2 are WNHNN and SYGVQD (reference sequence). This CDR3 has 12 amino acids. CDR3 sequence: CASSPDSQPQHF. In nucleotides, the CDR3 is TGCGCCAGCAGTCCGGACAGTCAGCCCCAGCATTTT.

This clonotype occurred a few times. This chain links TRBV27 with TRBJ2-2, with D possibly matching TRBD2 (6 bases). Germline lookup yields CDR1 MNHEY and CDR2 SMNVEV (reference sequence). V dropped 3 bases and J dropped 5 bases, with 19 bases sitting between them. This CDR3 contains 17 residues. CDR3 residues: CASSFLVTGGMTGELFF. CDR3 sequence (DNA): TGTGCCAGCAGTTTCTTAGTTACAGGCGGGATGACCGGGGAGCTGTTTTTT.

The CDR3 DNA reads as TGTGCCAGCAGTTACTCGGGGAGATCGCAGTTCTTC. Translation: CASSYSGRSQFF. The chain recombines TRBV6-5 with TRBJ2-1; TRBD2 is a possible D gene (5 bases). Trimming took 0 bases from V and 12 from J, leaving 9 bases between them. The CDR3 is 12 residues long. Germline-derived CDR1 and CDR2 are MNHEY and SVGAGI.

This clonotype was detected many times. The chain combines TRBV5-1 with TRBJ2-7; TRBD1 is a possible D gene (6 bases). The CDR3 is made up of 18 amino acids. The germline CDR1 and CDR2 sequences are SGHRS and YFSETQ. V was cut by 5 bases and J by 0 bases, with 24 bases left in between. CDR3 bases: TGCGCCAGCAGGCCGACAGGTAACCTTTATCGAGACTCCTACGAGCAGTACTTC. Translation gives CASRPTGNLYRDSYEQYF.

J is TRBJ2-7 and V is TRBV5-6; possible D gene TRBD2, 5 bases. Germline-derived CDR1 and CDR2 are SGHDT and YYEEEE. Deletions cut 4 bases from V and 3 bases from J, with 17 bases between. CDR3 length equals 15 residues. The CDR3 region has the DNA TGTGCCAGCAGCCCGATAACGGAGGTAAGCTACGAGCAGTACTTC. Its protein is CASSPITEVSYEQYF.

The chain has TRBV6-1 and TRBJ1-4, with 8 bases aligning to TRBD1. Looked up from germline, CDR1 is MNHNS and CDR2 is SASEGT. The CDR3 totals 14 residues. The V gene end was trimmed by 2 bases and the J gene end by 11 bases; junction bases not matched to a gene: 7. The CDR3 DNA sequence: TGTGCCAGCAGTGAACCCGGGACAGGTGGGAAACTGTTTTTT. It yields the protein CASSEPGTGGKLFF.

This clonotype was detected many times. The chain links TRBV28 to TRBJ2-2; TRBD1 agrees at 9 bases. V was clipped by 3 bases and J by 6 bases; unmatched bases: 2. The germline gives CDR1 MDHEN, CDR2 SYDVKM. This CDR3 comprises 14 residues. CDR3 nucleotide sequence: TGTGCCAGCAGTTTCTGGACAGGGGCCGGGGAGCTGTTTTTT. Residues: CASSFWTGAGELFF.